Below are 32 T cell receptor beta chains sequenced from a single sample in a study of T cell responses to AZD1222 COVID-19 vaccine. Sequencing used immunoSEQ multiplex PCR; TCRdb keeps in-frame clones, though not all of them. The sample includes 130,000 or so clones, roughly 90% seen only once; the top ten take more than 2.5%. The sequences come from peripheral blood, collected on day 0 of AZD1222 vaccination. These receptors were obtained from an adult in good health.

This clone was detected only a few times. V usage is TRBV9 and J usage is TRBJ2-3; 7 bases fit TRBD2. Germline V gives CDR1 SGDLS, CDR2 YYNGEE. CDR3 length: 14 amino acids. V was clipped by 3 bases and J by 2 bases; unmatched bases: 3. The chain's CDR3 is CASSGGGITDTQYF. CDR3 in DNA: TGTGCCAGCAGCGGCGGGGGAATCACAGATACGCAGTATTTT.

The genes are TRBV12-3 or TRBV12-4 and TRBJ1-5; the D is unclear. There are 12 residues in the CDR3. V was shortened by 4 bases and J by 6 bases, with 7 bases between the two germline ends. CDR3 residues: CASSSPGQPQHF. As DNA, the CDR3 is TGTGCCAGCAGTTCCCCCGGTCAGCCCCAGCATTTT.

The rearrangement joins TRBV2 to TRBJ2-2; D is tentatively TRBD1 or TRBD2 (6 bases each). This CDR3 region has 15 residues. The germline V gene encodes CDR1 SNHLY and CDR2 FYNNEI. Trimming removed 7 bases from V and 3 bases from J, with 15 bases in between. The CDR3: CASTEGGEDTGELFF. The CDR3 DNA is TGTGCCAGCACTGAGGGGGGAGAAGACACCGGGGAGCTGTTTTTT.

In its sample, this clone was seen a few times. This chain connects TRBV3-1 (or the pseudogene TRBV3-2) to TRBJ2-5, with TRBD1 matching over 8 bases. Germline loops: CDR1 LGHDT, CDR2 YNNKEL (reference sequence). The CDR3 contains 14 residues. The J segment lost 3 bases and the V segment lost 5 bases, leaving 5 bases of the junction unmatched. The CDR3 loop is CASSYTGGKETQYF. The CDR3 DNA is TGTGCCAGCAGCTATACAGGGGGAAAAGAGACCCAGTACTTC.

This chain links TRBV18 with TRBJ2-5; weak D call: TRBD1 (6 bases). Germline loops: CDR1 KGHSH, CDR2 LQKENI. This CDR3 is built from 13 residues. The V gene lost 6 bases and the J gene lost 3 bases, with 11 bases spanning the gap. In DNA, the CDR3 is TGTGCCAGCTCCCAGCAGGGGAAAGAGACCCAGTACTTC. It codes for CASSQQGKETQYF.

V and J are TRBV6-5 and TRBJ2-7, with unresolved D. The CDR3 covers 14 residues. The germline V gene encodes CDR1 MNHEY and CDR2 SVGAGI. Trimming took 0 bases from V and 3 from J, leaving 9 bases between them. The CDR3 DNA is TGTGCCAGCAGTTACTCGGTGTCAGGCTACGAGCAGTACTTC. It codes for CASSYSVSGYEQYF.

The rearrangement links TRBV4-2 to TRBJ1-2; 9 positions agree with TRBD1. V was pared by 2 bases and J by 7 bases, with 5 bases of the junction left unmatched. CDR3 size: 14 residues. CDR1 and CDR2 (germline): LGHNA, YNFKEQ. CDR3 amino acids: CASSQPGQGPGYTF. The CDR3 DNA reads TGTGCCAGCAGCCAACCTGGACAGGGGCCTGGCTACACCTTC.

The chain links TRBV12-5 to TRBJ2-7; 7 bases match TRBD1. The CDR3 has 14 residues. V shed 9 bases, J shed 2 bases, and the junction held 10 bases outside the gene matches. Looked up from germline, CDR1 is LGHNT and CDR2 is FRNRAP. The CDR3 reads CASIPGTDPYEQYF. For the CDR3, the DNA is TGTGCTAGCATTCCCGGGACAGACCCCTACGAGCAGTACTTC.

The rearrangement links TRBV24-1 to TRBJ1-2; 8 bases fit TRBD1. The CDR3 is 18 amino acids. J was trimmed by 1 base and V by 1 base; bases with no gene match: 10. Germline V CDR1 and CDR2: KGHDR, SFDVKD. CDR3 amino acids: CATSDFEQGVDFNYGYTF. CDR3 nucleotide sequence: TGTGCCACCAGTGATTTTGAACAGGGGGTCGACTTTAACTATGGCTACACCTTC.

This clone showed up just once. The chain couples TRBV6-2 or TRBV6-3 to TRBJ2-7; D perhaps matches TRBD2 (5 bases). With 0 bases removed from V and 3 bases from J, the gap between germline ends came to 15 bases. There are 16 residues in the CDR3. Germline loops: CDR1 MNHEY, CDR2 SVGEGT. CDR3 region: CASSYSARRAHYEQYF. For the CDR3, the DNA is TGTGCCAGCAGTTACTCCGCCCGGCGGGCACACTACGAGCAGTACTTC.

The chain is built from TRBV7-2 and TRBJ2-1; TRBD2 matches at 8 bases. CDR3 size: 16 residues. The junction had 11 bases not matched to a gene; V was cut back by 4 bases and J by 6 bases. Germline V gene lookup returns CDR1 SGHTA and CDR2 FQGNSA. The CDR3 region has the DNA TGTGCCAGCAGCTCGGCCGGGACTAGGAGCGTCAATGAGCAGTTCTTC. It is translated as CASSSAGTRSVNEQFF.

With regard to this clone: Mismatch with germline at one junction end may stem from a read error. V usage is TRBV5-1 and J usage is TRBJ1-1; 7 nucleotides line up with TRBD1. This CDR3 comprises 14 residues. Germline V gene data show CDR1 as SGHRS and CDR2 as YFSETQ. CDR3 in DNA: TGCGCCAGCAACTTGGAGGGGGCGCGCACTGAAGCTTTCTTT. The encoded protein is CASNLEGARTEAFF.

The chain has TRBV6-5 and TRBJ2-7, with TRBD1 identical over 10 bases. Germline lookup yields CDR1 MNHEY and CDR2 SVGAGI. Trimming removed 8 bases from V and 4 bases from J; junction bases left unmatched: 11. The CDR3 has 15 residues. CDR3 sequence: CASGLEPGQGYEQYF. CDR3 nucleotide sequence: TGTGCCAGCGGCCTAGAACCGGGACAGGGGTACGAGCAGTACTTC.

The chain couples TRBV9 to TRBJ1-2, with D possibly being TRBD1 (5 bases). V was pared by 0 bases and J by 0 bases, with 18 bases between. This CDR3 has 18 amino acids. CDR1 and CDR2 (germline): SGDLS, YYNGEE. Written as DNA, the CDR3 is TGTGCCAGCAGCGTAGCAACATCCGTGGGGGACGCTAACTATGGCTACACCTTC. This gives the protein CASSVATSVGDANYGYTF.

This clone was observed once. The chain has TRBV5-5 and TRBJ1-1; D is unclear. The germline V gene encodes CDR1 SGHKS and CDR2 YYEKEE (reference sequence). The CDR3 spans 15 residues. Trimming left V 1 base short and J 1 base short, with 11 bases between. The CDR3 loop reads CASSLTLVQNTEAFF. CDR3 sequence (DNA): TGTGCCAGCAGCTTGACCCTAGTCCAGAACACTGAAGCTTTCTTT.

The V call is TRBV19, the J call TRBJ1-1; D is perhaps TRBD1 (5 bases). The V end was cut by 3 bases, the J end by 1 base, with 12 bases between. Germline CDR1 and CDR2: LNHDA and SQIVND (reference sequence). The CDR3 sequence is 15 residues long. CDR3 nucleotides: TGTGCCAGTAGTATCGGGGACTTCGGGAACACTGAAGCTTTCTTT. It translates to CASSIGDFGNTEAFF.

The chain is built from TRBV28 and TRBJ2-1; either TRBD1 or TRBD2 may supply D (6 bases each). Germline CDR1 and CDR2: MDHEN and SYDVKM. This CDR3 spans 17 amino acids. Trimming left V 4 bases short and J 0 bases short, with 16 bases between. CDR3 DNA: TGTGCCAGCAGTTATAAAACGGGGGCCATCTCCTACAATGAGCAGTTCTTC. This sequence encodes CASSYKTGAISYNEQFF.

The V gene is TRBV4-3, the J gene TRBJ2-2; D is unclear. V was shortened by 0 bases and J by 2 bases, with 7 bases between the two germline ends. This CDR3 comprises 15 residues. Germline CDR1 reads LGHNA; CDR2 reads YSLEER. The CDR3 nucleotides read TGCGCCAGCAGCCAAGAACAGATTAACACCGGGGAGCTGTTTTTT. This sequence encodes CASSQEQINTGELFF.

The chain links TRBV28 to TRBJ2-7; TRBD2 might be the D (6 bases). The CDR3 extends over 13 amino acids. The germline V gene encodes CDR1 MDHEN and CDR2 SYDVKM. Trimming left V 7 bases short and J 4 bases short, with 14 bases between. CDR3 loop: CASNPGGWYEQYF. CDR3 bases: TGTGCCAGCAACCCCGGAGGGTGGTACGAGCAGTACTTC.

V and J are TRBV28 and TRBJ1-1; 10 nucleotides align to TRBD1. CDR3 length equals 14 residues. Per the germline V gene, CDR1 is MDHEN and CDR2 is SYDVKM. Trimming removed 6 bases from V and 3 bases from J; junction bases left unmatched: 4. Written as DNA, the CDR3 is TGTGCCAGCAGGGCGGGACAGGGGTACACTGAAGCTTTCTTT. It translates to CASRAGQGYTEAFF.

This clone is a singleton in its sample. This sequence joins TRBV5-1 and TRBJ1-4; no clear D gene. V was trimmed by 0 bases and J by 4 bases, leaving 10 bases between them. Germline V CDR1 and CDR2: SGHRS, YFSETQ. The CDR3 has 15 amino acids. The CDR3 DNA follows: TGCGCCAGCAGCTTGGGTGCAGGTTATAATGAAAAACTGTTTTTT. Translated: CASSLGAGYNEKLFF. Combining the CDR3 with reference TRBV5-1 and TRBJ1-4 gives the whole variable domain KAGVTQTPRYLIKTRGQQVTLSCSPISGHRSVSWYQQTPGQGLQFLFEYFSETQRNKGNFPGRFSGRQFSNSRSEMNVSTLELGDSALYLCASSLGAGYNEKLFFGSGTQLSVL.

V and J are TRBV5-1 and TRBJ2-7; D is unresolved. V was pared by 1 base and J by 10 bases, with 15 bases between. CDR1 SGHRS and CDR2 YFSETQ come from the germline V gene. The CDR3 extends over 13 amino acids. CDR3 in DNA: TGCGCCAGCAGCTTGTTCTCCGGGCCGGAACAGTACTTC. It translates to CASSLFSGPEQYF.

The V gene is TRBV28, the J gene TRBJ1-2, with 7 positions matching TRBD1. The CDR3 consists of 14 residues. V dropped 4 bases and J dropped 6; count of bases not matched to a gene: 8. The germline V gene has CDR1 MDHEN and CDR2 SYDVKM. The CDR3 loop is CASSSGTVLDGYTF. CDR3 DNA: TGTGCCAGCAGTTCAGGGACAGTTCTCGATGGCTACACCTTC.

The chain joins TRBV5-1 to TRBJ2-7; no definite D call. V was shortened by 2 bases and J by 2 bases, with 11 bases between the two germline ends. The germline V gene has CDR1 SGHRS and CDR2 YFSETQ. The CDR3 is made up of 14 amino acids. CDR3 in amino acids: CASSLLTQTYEQYF. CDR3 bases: TGCGCCAGCAGCTTACTGACTCAAACCTACGAGCAGTACTTC. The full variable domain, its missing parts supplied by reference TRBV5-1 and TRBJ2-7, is KAGVTQTPRYLIKTRGQQVTLSCSPISGHRSVSWYQQTPGQGLQFLFEYFSETQRNKGNFPGRFSGRQFSNSRSEMNVSTLELGDSALYLCASSLLTQTYEQYFGPGTRLTVT.

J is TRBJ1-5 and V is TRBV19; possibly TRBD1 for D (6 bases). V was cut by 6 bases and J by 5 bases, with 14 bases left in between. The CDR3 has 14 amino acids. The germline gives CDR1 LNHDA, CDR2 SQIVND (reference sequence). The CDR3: CASREAGEYQPQHF. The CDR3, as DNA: TGTGCCAGTAGAGAGGCAGGGGAATATCAGCCCCAGCATTTT.

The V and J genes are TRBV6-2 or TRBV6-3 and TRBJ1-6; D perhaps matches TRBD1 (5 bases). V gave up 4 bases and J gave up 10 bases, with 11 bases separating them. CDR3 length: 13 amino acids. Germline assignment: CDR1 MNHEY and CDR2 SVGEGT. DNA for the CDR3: TGTGCCAGCAGTTTTACCGGGGGATCACCCCTCCACTTT. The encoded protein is CASSFTGGSPLHF.

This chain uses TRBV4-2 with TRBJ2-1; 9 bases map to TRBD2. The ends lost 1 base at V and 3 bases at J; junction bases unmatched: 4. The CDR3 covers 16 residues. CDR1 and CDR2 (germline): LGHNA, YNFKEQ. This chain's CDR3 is CASSQGTSGYYNEQFF. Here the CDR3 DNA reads TGTGCCAGCAGCCAAGGAACTAGCGGGTACTACAATGAGCAGTTCTTC.

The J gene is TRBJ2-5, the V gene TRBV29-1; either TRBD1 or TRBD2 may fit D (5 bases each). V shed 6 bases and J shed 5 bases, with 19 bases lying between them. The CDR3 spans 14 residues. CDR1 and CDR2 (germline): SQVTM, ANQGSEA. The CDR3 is CSVKGAGGWETQYF. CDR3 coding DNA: TGCAGCGTCAAAGGAGCTGGGGGATGGGAGACCCAGTACTTC.

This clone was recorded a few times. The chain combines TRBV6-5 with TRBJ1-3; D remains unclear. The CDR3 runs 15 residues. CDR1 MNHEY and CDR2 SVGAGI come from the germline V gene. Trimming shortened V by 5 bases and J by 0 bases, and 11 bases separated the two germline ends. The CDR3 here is CASSKVASSGNTIYF. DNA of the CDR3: TGTGCCAGCAGTAAGGTCGCCTCCTCTGGAAACACCATATATTTT.

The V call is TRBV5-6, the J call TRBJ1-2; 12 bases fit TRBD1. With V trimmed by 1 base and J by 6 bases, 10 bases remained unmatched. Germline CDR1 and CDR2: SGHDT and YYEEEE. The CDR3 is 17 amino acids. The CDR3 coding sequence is TGTGCCAGCAGCTTGTACTCCGGGACAGGGGGCGCGAATGGCTACACCTTC. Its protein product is CASSLYSGTGGANGYTF.

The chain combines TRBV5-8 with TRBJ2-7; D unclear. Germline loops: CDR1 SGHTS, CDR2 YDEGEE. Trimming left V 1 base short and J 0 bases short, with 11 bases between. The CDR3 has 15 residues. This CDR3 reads CASSLSRLSSYEQYF. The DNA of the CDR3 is TGTGCCAGCAGCTTGTCCCGACTCAGCTCCTACGAGCAGTACTTC. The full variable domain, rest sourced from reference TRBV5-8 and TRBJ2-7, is EAGVTQSPTHLIKTRGQQATLRCSPISGHTSVYWYQQALGLGLQFLLWYDEGEERNRGNFPPRFSGRQFPNYSSELNVNALELEDSALYLCASSLSRLSSYEQYFGPGTRLTVT.

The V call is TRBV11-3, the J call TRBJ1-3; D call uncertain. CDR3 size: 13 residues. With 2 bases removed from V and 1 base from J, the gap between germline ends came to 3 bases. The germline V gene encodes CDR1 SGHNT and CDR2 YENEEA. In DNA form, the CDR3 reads TGTGCCAGCAGCTTACGATCTGGAAACACCATATATTTT. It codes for CASSLRSGNTIYF.